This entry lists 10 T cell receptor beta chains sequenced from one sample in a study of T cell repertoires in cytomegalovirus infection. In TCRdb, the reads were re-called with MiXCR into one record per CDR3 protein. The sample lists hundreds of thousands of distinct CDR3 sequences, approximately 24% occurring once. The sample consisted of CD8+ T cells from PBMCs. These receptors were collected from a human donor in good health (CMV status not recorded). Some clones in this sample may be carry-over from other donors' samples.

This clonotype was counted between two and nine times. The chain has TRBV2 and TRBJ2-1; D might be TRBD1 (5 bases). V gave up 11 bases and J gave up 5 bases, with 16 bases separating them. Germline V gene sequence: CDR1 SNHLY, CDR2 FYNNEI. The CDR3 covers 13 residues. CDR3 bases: TGTGCCCTAGGGGAAAGAATCAACAATGAGCAGTTCTTC. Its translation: CALGERINNEQFF. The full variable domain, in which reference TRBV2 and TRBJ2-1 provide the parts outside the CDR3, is EPEVTQTPSHQVTQMGQEVILRCVPISNHLYFYWYRQILGQKVEFLVSFYNNEISEKSEIFDDQFSVERPDGSNFTLKIRSTKLEDSAMYFCALGERINNEQFFGPGTRLTVL.

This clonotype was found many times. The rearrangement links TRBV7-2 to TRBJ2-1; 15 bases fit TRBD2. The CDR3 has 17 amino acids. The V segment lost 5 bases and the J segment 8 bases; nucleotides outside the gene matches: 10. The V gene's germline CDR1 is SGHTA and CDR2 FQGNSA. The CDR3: CASSPAGLAGGMDEQFF. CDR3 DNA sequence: TGTGCCAGCAGCCCAGCGGGACTAGCGGGGGGTATGGATGAGCAGTTCTTC. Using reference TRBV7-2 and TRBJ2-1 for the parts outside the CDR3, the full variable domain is GAGVSQSPSNKVTEKGKDVELRCDPISGHTALYWYRQSLGQGLEFLIYFQGNSAPDKSGLPSDRFSAERTGGSVSTLTIQRTQQEDSAVYLCASSPAGLAGGMDEQFFGPGTRLTVL.

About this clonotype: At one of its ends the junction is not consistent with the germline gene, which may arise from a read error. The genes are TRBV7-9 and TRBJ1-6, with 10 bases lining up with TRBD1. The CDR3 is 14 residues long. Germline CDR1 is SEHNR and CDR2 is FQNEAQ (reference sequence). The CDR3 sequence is CTSSFGQGGSPLHF. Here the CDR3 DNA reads TGTACCAGCAGCTTCGGACAGGGGGGTTCACCCCTCCACTTT.

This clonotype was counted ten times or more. The CDR3 bases are TGTGCCAGCAGACCGGGGGATTCGGGATACGAGCAGTACGTC. Translated: CASRPGDSGYEQYV. This chain uses TRBV6-2 or TRBV6-3 with TRBJ2-7; a possible D gene is TRBD2 (6 bases). Germline CDR1 reads MNHEY; CDR2 reads SVGEGT. Trimming shortened V by 6 bases and J by 4 bases, and 16 bases separated the two germline ends. There are 14 residues in the CDR3.

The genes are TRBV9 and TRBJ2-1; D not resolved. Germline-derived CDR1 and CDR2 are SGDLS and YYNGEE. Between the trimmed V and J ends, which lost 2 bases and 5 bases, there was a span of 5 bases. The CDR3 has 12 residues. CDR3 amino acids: CASSVMNNEQFF. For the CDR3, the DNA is TGTGCCAGCAGCGTCATGAACAATGAGCAGTTCTTC.

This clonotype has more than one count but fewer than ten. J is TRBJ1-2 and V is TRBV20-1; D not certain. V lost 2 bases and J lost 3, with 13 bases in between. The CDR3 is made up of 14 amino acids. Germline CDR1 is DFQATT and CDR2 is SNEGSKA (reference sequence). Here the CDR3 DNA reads TGCAGTGCTAGATTAAACTTAGTAGACTATGGCTACACCTTC. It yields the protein CSARLNLVDYGYTF.

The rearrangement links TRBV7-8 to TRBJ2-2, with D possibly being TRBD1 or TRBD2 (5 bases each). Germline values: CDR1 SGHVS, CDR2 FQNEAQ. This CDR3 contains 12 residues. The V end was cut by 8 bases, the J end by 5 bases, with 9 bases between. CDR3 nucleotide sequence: TGTGCCAGCGAGGGGCAAACCGGGGAGCTGTTTTTT. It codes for CASEGQTGELFF.

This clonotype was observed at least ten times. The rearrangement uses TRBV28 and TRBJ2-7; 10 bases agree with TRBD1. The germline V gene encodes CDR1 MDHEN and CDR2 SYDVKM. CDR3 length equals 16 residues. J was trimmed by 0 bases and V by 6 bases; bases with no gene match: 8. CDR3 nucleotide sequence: TGTGCCAGCAGCCCCGCGACAGGGGGCGACTCCTACGAGCAGTACGTC. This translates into CASSPATGGDSYEQYV.

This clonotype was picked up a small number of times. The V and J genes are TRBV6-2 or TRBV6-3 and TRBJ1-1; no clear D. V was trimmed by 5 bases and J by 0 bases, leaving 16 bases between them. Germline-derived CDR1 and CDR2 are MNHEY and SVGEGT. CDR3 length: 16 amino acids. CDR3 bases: TGTGCCAGCAGTAACACCCCCGGGAGATTGAACACTGAAGCTTTCTTT. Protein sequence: CASSNTPGRLNTEAFF.

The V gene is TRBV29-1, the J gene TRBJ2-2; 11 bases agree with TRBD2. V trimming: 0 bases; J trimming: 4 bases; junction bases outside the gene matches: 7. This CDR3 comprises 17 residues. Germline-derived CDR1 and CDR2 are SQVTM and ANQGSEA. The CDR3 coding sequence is TGCAGCGTTGAAGATCGAATAGCGGGGGGGCGCACCGGGGAGCTGTTTTTT. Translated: CSVEDRIAGGRTGELFF.